This is a list of T cell receptor beta chains from one sample in a study of CD8 T cells in Susac syndrome. TCRdb ran MiXCR on the immunoSEQ multiplex PCR reads and lists one entry per CDR3 protein. The sample shows 200,000 to 250,000 distinct CDR3 sequences, 85% to 95% of them seen only once. The sequenced material came from CD4+ T cells from PBMCs. The receptors here all came from a human donor with multiple sclerosis. The CDR3 runs from the conserved cysteine through the conserved F or W. D genes are given only for firm matches. Size tells how often a clone was seen (once, few, many) or the class of an expanded clone, and some rows leave it out.

v_gene	j_gene	abundance	d_gene	CDR3nt	CDR3aa
TRBV18	TRBJ1-5	NA	NA	TGTGCCAGCTCACCACCGGGAGGATCTAACAATCAGCCCCAGCATTTT	CASSPPGGSNNQPQHF
TRBV15	TRBJ2-1	NA	NA	TGTGCCACCAGCAGAGTCCACGGGCCCTACAATGAGCAGTTCTTC	CATSRVHGPYNEQFF
TRBV27	TRBJ2-3	NA	NA	TGTGCCAGCAGTTTATCACCGCGAGGGGGAGATACGCAGTATTTT	CASSLSPRGGDTQYF
TRBV3-1	TRBJ1-6	NA	NA	TGTGCCAGCAGCCAAGTCGGGGGTTATAATTCACCCCTCCACTTT	CASSQVGGYNSPLHF
TRBV10-3	TRBJ2-5	NA	NA	TGTGCCAGTGGGAAGGGTTGGAAAGAGACCCAGTACTTC	CASGKGWKETQYF
TRBV11-2	TRBJ2-2	NA	NA	TGTGCCAGCAGGGCTCAGGGAGAGGAGCTGTTTTTT	CASRAQGEELFF
TRBV24-1	TRBJ2-3	NA	TRBD1	TGTGCCACCAGTGATCCCCGTTGGGGACAGGGGGATGTGGTCACAGATACGCAGTATTTT	CATSDPRWGQGDVVTDTQYF
TRBV7-9	TRBJ1-1	NA	TRBD1	TGTGCCAGCAGCTCCATTATGAACCACCGGGACAGTGAAGCTTTCTTT	CASSSIMNHRDSEAFF
TRBV7-8	TRBJ2-5	NA	NA	TGTGCCAGCAGCTCCCGGGACCCGCGACGGGAGACCCAGTACTTC	CASSSRDPRRETQYF
TRBV12-3/TRBV12-4	TRBJ2-7	NA	TRBD1	TGTGCCAGCAGTCAAGGGACAGGCTACGAGCAGTACTTC	CASSQGTGYEQYF
TRBV19	TRBJ1-4	NA	NA	TGTGCCAGTAGTGTAACCCGGTGGGAAAAACTGTTTTTT	CASSVTRWEKLFF
TRBV5-1	TRBJ2-1	NA	TRBD1	TGCGCCAGCAGCTGGAACCGACAGGGCGATGAGCAGTTCTTC	CASSWNRQGDEQFF
TRBV15	TRBJ2-4	NA	TRBD2	TGTGCCACCAGCAGCGCGGGGGGCCGTTACATTCAGTACTTC	CATSSAGGRYIQYF
TRBV10-3	TRBJ2-6	NA	TRBD1	TGTGCCATCAGCCAAGGACAGGGGGACACTGGGGCCAACGTCCTGACTTTC	CAISQGQGDTGANVLTF
TRBV3-1	TRBJ1-1	NA	NA	TGTGCCAGCAGCCAAGTGGTCGGAGAAGCTTTCTTT	CASSQVVGEAFF
TRBV7-2	TRBJ2-1	NA	NA	TGTGCCAGCAGCTTAGACGGATTCTTAAGCAATGAGCAGTTCTTC	CASSLDGFLSNEQFF
TRBV7-9	TRBJ2-2	NA	TRBD1	TGTGCCAGCAGCTTCCCCAGGGGGTCTAACGGGGAGCTGTTTTTT	CASSFPRGSNGELFF
TRBV19	TRBJ1-1	NA	TRBD1	TGTGCCAGTAGAACCGGGACAGGGGGCAACACTGAAGCTTTCTTT	CASRTGTGGNTEAFF
TRBV9	TRBJ1-2	NA	TRBD1	TGTGCCAGCAGCGTCGTCGGGACAGAGGGCTACACCTTC	CASSVVGTEGYTF
TRBV7-9	TRBJ2-7	NA	NA	TGTGCCAGCAGCCCACAACGTAGAGGCGCGGGACAGTCCTACGAGCAGTACTTC	CASSPQRRGAGQSYEQYF
TRBV6-5	TRBJ2-1	NA	TRBD2	TGTGCCAGCAGCGGGACTAGTAGGGCCAATGAGCAGTTCTTC	CASSGTSRANEQFF
TRBV13	TRBJ2-3	once	TRBD1	TGTGCCAGCAGTCCCGGACAGGGGGCTAACACAGATACGCAGTATTTT	CASSPGQGANTDTQYF
TRBV12-3/TRBV12-4	TRBJ1-2	NA	TRBD1	TGTGCCAGCAGTTTGGGAAACCAGGGGGCTGGCGGCTACACCTTC	CASSLGNQGAGGYTF
TRBV20-1	TRBJ1-5	NA	NA	TGCAGTGCTAGAGATAGGGGAGCGACGAGCAATCAGCCCCAGCATTTT	CSARDRGATSNQPQHF
TRBV2	TRBJ2-5	NA	NA	TGTGCCAGCAGTGAACAGACTATACAAGAGACCCAGTACTTC	CASSEQTIQETQYF
TRBV20-1	TRBJ1-2	NA	NA	TGCAGTGCTAGACGTGGGGGATGGGATGGCTACACCTTC	CSARRGGWDGYTF
TRBV2	TRBJ2-1	NA	NA	TGTGCCAGCAAAGGCCAACTAAGCGGAGCCTACAATGAGCAGTTCTTC	CASKGQLSGAYNEQFF
TRBV20-1	TRBJ2-5	NA	NA	TGCAGTGCTAGAGACCCCAAGGGCAGGGGAGAGACCCAGTACTTC	CSARDPKGRGETQYF
TRBV18	TRBJ2-2	NA	NA	TGTGCCAGCTCCCGAGAAAACACCGGGGAGCTGTTTTTT	CASSRENTGELFF
TRBV6-2/TRBV6-3	TRBJ1-5	NA	TRBD1	TGTGCCAGCAGCCCACCTCGGCAGGGGGTATGGGGCAATCAGCCCCAGCATTTT	CASSPPRQGVWGNQPQHF
TRBV6-1	TRBJ2-2	NA	TRBD1	TGTGCCAGCAGGTCCGGGACAGGGTCCACCGGGGAGCTGTTTTTT	CASRSGTGSTGELFF
TRBV5-6	TRBJ2-1	NA	NA	TGTGCCAGCAGCTTGGCGTTCGTCCGGGAGCAGTTCTTC	CASSLAFVREQFF
TRBV25-1	TRBJ2-5	NA	NA	TGTGCCAGCAGTGAATACGGTCAGCAAGAGACCCAGTACTTC	CASSEYGQQETQYF
TRBV5-1	TRBJ1-1	once	NA	TGCGCCAGCAGCCATTCCAGGGGCAACACTGAAGCTTTCTTT	CASSHSRGNTEAFF
TRBV27	TRBJ1-1	NA	TRBD1	TGTGCCAGCAGTGTCCGGGACAGGGTGATTGACACTGAAGCTTTCTTT	CASSVRDRVIDTEAFF
TRBV6-5	TRBJ2-7	NA	NA	TGTGCCAGCAAACTACGGTGGACGGATGACTACGAGCAGTACTTC	CASKLRWTDDYEQYF
TRBV19	TRBJ2-6	few	NA	TGTGCCAGTAGTATTGGAAGCTCTGGGGCCAACGTCCTGACTTTC	CASSIGSSGANVLTF
TRBV5-4	TRBJ1-5	once	NA	TGTGCCAGCAGCTTGGAACCGGGCCATCAGCCCCAGCATTTT	CASSLEPGHQPQHF
TRBV12-3/TRBV12-4	TRBJ2-7	NA	NA	TGTGCCAGCAGCTTCGGGCCTTTCTCCTACGAGCAGTACTTC	CASSFGPFSYEQYF
TRBV27	TRBJ2-3	NA	TRBD2	TGTGCCAGCAGTTTACGGCCTAGCGGGAGGGGAGATACGCAGTATTTT	CASSLRPSGRGDTQYF
TRBV5-1	TRBJ2-5	NA	NA	TGCGCCAGCAGCTTCAACGTAGGGGTTATCGGGGAGACCCAGTACTTC	CASSFNVGVIGETQYF
TRBV11-2	TRBJ1-3	NA	NA	TGTGCCAGCAGCTTGGCGCTGTCCGGGTACTCTGGAAACACCATATATTTT	CASSLALSGYSGNTIYF
TRBV7-2	TRBJ1-5	NA	NA	TGTGCCAGCAGCCTTACAGGGTCGGACAATCAGCCCCAGCATTTT	CASSLTGSDNQPQHF
TRBV24-1	TRBJ2-1	NA	TRBD1	TGTGCCACCAGTGATACCGGACAGGGCATTAGTCGGTTCTTC	CATSDTGQGISRFF
TRBV29-1	TRBJ1-1	NA	NA	TGCAGCGTCATGCAGGGAGGGAACACTGAAGCTTTCTTT	CSVMQGGNTEAFF
TRBV20-1	TRBJ1-5	NA	NA	TGCAGTGCTCGGCAGGACTGGCAGCCCCAGCATTTT	CSARQDWQPQHF